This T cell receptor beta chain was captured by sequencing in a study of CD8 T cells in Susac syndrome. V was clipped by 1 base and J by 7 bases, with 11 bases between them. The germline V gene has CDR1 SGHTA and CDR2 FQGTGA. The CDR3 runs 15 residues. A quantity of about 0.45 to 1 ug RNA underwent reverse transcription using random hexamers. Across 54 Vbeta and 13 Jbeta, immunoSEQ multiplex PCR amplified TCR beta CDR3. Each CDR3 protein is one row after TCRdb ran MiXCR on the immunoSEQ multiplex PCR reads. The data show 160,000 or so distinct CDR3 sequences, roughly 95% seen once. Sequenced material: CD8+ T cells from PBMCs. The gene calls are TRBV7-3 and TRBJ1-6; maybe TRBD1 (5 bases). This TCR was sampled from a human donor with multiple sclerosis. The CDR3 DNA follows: TGTGCCAGCAGCTTAAGCGGGACGGGGAATTCACCCCTCCACTTT. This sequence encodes CASSLSGTGNSPLHF.